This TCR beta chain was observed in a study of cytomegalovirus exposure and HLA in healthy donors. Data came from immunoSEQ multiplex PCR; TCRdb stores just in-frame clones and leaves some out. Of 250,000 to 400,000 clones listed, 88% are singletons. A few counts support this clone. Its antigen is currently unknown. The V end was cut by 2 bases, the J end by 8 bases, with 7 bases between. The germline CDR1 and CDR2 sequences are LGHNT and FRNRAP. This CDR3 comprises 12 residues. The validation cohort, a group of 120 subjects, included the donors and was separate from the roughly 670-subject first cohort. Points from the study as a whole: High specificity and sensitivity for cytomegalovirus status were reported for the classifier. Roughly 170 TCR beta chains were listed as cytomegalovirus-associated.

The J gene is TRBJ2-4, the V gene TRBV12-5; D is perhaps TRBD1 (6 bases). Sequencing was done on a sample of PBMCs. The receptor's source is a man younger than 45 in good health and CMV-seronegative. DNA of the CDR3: TGTGCTAGTGGTTTGAGACAGGACATTCAGTACTTC. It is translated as CASGLRQDIQYF.